The 10 T cell receptor beta chains listed next were all sequenced from one sample in a study of blood T cell repertoires in COVID-19. Data came from immunoSEQ multiplex PCR; TCRdb stores just in-frame clones and leaves some out. Among fewer than 40,000 clones listed, 88% were seen once. Material: peripheral blood. These receptors originate from a man aged 60 to 75 with active COVID-19.

The chain couples TRBV5-1 to TRBJ2-1; 9 bases are shared with TRBD1. V trimming: 0 bases; J trimming: 4 bases; junction bases outside the gene matches: 8. CDR1 is SGHRS, CDR2 YFSETQ, per germline. The CDR3 is 17 residues long. The CDR3 region has the DNA TGCGCCAGCAGCTTGGTGACAGGGGGATTAACGTACAATGAGCAGTTCTTC. It is translated as CASSLVTGGLTYNEQFF. The full variable domain, with the rest looked up from reference TRBV5-1 and TRBJ2-1, is KAGVTQTPRYLIKTRGQQVTLSCSPISGHRSVSWYQQTPGQGLQFLFEYFSETQRNKGNFPGRFSGRQFSNSRSEMNVSTLELGDSALYLCASSLVTGGLTYNEQFFGPGTRLTVL.

This chain links TRBV24-1 with TRBJ2-1, with TRBD1 identical over 9 bases. Germline CDR1 reads KGHDR; CDR2 reads SFDVKD. V shed 3 bases and J 6 bases; nucleotides not matched to a gene: 11. The CDR3 spans 17 residues. In DNA, the CDR3 is TGTGCCACCAGTGATGCCGCTGGGACAGGGTCTATCAATGAGCAGTTCTTC. As protein: CATSDAAGTGSINEQFF.

This sequence joins TRBV5-1 and TRBJ2-1; the D gene is possibly TRBD2 (6 bases). From germline, CDR1 is SGHRS and CDR2 YFSETQ. The V end was cut by 1 base, the J end by 10 bases, with 15 bases between. The CDR3 consists of 14 residues. Here the CDR3 reads CASSLYGGVDEQFF. In DNA form, the CDR3 reads TGCGCCAGCAGCTTGTATGGAGGGGTCGACGAGCAGTTCTTC.

The V call is TRBV18, the J call TRBJ2-1; D is undetermined. The V end was cut by 6 bases, the J end by 9 bases, with 9 bases between. In germline, CDR1 is KGHSH, CDR2 LQKENI. The CDR3 covers 11 residues. The CDR3 protein is CASSQLREQFF. The CDR3 DNA reads TGTGCCAGCTCCCAACTGCGTGAGCAGTTCTTC. The full variable domain, with the rest looked up from reference TRBV18 and TRBJ2-1, is NAGVMQNPRHLVRRRGQEARLRCSPMKGHSHVYWYRQLPEEGLKFMVYLQKENIIDESGMPKERFSAEFPKEGPSILRIQQVVRGDSAAYFCASSQLREQFFGPGTRLTVL.

The V call is TRBV6-5, the J call TRBJ2-1; D uncertain. Trimming shortened V by 6 bases and J by 9 bases, and 15 bases separated the two germline ends. Germline CDR1 reads MNHEY; CDR2 reads SVGAGI. This CDR3 region has 13 residues. The DNA for the CDR3 is TGTGCCAGCAGCCCGCCCTTGCCTAGTGAGCAGTTCTTC. Translated: CASSPPLPSEQFF.

The V and J genes are TRBV2 and TRBJ2-3, with a tentative D call TRBD2 (5 bases). Germline values: CDR1 SNHLY, CDR2 FYNNEI. The length of the CDR3 is 12 residues. Deletions cut 6 bases from V and 2 bases from J, with 6 bases between. This CDR3 reads CASREVTDTQYF. The CDR3 DNA sequence: TGTGCCAGCAGGGAGGTCACAGATACGCAGTATTTT.

The gene calls are TRBV11-2 and TRBJ1-2; maybe TRBD1 (6 bases). There are 16 residues in the CDR3. In germline, CDR1 is SGHAT, CDR2 FQNNGV. With 2 bases removed from V and 5 bases from J, the gap between germline ends came to 18 bases. The CDR3 bases are TGTGCCAGCAGCTTAATAAAGTCAGGGGAAAGGTATGGCTACACCTTC. It codes for CASSLIKSGERYGYTF.

The rearrangement joins TRBV28 to TRBJ2-2; D perhaps matches TRBD2 (6 bases). Deletions cut 2 bases from V and 5 bases from J, with 12 bases between. This CDR3 region has 15 residues. Per germline, CDR1 MDHEN and CDR2 SYDVKM. The CDR3 DNA reads TGTGCCAGCAGTTTAATTGGTGGAGGGACCGGGGAGCTGTTTTTT. Its translation: CASSLIGGGTGELFF.

The chain carries TRBV7-2 and TRBJ2-3, with 16 nucleotides matching TRBD2. There are 18 residues in the CDR3. The V and J ends lost 3 bases and 4 bases, in that order; junction bases with no gene match: 7. CDR1 is SGHTA and CDR2 is FQGNSA in the germline V gene. The CDR3 here is CASSFPGLAGGPSDTQYF. In DNA form, the CDR3 reads TGTGCCAGCAGCTTCCCGGGACTAGCGGGAGGGCCCTCAGATACGCAGTATTTT. The variable domain in full, with the rest retrieved from reference TRBV7-2 and TRBJ2-3, is GAGVSQSPSNKVTEKGKDVELRCDPISGHTALYWYRQSLGQGLEFLIYFQGNSAPDKSGLPSDRFSAERTGGSVSTLTIQRTQQEDSAVYLCASSFPGLAGGPSDTQYFGPGTRLTVL.

The chain carries TRBV3-1 (or the pseudogene TRBV3-2) and TRBJ2-5; unclear D gene. V was cut by 6 bases and J by 5 bases, with 7 bases left in between. Germline V gene lookup returns CDR1 LGHDT and CDR2 YNNKEL (reference sequence). This CDR3 region has 11 residues. The CDR3 DNA is TGTGCCAGCAGTCGAGAGGAGACCCAGTACTTC. Amino acids: CASSREETQYF.